These T cell receptor beta chains were read from a single sample in a study of beta chain features in type 1 diabetes. TCRdb's copy holds only in-frame clones and misses some; the assay was immunoSEQ multiplex PCR. The sample has more than 300,000 clones, around 15% seen once. Sequencing used naive CD4+ T cells from blood. The receptor set was obtained from a woman younger than 35 in good health. Each CDR3 is given with its conserved first and last residue. Each record gives: CDR3 protein, V gene, CDR3 length, D gene, J gene. The D gene is left open where the match is weak.

CASSVAPGIKYYEQYF TRBV9 16 - TRBJ2-7
CASSVAGDADTQYF TRBV2 14 TRBD2 TRBJ2-3
CASSLYAAGGHNEQFF TRBV7-2 16 TRBD2 TRBJ2-1
CSVAQNYEQYF TRBV29-1 11 - TRBJ2-7
CAWEVRMNTEAFF TRBV30 13 - TRBJ1-1
CASSLERSTDTQYF TRBV7-2 14 - TRBJ2-3
CASSEQGGRTEAFF TRBV2 14 TRBD1 TRBJ1-1
CASSRPGTVPYEQYF TRBV28 15 TRBD1 TRBJ2-7
CASSQVAGSTDTQYF TRBV4-3 15 TRBD2 TRBJ2-3
CSVEGAGGREQYF TRBV29-1 13 TRBD2 TRBJ2-7
CAWTPKRTGNNEQYF TRBV30 15 TRBD1 TRBJ2-7
CASSPSGNRQTQYF TRBV18 14 TRBD2 TRBJ2-5
CAWREDRAVFAEAFF TRBV30 15 TRBD1 TRBJ1-1
CASSVPGQATYEQYF TRBV28 15 TRBD1 TRBJ2-7
CASQGSTDTQYF TRBV10-3 12 - TRBJ2-3
CATITSGTYNEQFF TRBV6-6 14 TRBD2 TRBJ2-1
CASSWTTYNEQFF TRBV7-9 13 - TRBJ2-1
CATSRDYIGTYEQYF TRBV15 15 TRBD2 TRBJ2-7
CASSLPAGRSSYEQYF TRBV7-9 16 - TRBJ2-7
CASSSPGQGYEQYF TRBV28 14 TRBD1 TRBJ2-7